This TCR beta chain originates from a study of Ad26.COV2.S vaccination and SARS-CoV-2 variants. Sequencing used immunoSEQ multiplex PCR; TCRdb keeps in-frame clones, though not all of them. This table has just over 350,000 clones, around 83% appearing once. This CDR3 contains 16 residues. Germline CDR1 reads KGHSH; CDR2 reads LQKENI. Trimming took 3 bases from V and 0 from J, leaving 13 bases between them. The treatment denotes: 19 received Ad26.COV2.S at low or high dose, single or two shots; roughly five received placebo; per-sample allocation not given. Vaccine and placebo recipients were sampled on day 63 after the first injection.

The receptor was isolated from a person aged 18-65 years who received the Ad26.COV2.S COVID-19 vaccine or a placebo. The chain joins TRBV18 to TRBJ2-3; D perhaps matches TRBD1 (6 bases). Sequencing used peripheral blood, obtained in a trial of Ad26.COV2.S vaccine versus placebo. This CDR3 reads CASSPPTGTSTDTQYF. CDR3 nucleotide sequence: TGTGCCAGCTCACCTCCAACAGGGACGAGCACAGATACGCAGTATTTT.